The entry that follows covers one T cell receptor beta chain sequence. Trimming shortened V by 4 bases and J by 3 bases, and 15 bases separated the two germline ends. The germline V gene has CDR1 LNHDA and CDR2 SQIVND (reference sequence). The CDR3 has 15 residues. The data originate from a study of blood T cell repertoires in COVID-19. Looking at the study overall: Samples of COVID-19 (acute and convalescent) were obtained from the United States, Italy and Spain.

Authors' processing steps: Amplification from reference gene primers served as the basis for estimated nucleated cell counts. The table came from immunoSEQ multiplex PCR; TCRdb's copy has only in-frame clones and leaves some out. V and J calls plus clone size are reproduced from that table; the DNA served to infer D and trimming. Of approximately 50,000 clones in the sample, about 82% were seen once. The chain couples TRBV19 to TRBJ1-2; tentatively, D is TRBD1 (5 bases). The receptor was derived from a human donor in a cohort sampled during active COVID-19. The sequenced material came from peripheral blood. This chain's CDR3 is CASSSKFRVYYGYTF. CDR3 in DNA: TGTGCCAGTAGTAGCAAATTCAGGGTTTACTATGGCTACACCTTC.